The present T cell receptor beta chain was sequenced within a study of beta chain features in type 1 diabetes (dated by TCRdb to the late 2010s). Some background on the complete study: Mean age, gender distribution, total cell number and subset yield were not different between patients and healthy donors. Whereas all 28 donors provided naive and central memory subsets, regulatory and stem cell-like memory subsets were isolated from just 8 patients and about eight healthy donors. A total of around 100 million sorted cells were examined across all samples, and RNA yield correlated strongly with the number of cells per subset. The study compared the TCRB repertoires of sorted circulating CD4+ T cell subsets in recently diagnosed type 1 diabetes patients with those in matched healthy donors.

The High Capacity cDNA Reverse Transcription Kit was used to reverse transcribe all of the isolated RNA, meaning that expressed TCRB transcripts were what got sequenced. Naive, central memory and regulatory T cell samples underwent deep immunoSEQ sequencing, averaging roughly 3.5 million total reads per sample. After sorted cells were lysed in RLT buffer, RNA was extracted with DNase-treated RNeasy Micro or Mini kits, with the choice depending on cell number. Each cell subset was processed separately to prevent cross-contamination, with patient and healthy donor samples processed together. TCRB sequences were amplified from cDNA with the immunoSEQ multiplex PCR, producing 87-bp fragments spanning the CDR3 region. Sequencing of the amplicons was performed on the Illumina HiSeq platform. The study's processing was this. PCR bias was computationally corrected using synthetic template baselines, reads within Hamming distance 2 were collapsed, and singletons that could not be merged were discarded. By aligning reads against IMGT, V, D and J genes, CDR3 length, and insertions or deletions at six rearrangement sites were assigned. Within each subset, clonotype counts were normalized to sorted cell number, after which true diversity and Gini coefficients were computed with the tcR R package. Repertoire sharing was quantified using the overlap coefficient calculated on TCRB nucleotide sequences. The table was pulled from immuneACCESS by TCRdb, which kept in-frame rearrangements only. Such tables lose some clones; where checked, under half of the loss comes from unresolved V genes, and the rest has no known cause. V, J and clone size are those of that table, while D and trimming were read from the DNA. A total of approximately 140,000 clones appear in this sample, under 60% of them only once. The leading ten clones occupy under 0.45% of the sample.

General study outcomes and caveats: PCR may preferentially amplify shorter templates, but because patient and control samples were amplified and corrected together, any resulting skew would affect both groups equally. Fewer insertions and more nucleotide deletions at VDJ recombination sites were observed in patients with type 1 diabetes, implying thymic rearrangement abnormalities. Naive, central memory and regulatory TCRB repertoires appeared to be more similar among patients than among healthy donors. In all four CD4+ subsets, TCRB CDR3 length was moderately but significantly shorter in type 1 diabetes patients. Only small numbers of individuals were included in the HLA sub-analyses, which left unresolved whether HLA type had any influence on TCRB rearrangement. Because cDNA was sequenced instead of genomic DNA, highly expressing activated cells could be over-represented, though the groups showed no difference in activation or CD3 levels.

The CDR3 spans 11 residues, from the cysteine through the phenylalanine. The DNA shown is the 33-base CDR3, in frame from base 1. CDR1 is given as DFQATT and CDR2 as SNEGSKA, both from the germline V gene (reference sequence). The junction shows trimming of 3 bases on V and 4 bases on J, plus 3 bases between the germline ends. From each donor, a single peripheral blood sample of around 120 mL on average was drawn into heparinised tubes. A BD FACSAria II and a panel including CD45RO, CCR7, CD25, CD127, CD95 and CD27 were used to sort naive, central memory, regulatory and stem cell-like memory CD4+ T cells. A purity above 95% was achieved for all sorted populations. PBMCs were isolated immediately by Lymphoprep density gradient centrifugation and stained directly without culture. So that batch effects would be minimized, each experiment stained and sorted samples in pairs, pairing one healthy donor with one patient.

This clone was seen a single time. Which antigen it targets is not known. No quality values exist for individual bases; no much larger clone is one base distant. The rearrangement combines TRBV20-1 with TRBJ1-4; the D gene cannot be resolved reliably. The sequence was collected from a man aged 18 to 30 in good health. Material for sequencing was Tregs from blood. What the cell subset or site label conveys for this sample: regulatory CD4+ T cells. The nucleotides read TGCAGTGCTAGTATTAATGAAAAACTGTTTTTT. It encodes CSASINEKLFF.